This TCR beta chain was sequenced for a study of blood T cells in healthy people across ages. Broader study findings: It was not known whether donors were CMV positive (a possible confounder of expanded clonotype changes).

Turning to this clonotype: Antigen specificity is unknown.

This CDR3 has 17 residues. After removal of 5 bases from V and 1 base from J, the junction contained 9 bases not matched to a gene. CDR1 is SEHNR, CDR2 FQNEAQ, per germline (reference sequence). The second PCR ran about 6 to 12 cycles with a sample-barcoded 5' primer and J-beta primers. CDR3-containing paired-end reads numbering at least 2.5 million came from each sample. TCRdb re-called the 5' RACE reads through MiXCR, storing one row per CDR3 protein. The top ten hold roughly 34% of the sample, which has roughly 700,000 distinct CDR3 sequences, over 45% seen once. For every donor, a draw yielded roughly 9.3 milliliters of peripheral blood. Researchers isolated at least 6 million PBMCs per sample.

The sample taken for sequencing was blood. This receptor was obtained from a woman in her fifties or sixties in good health. The chain links TRBV7-9 to TRBJ1-1; 11 nucleotides match TRBD1. The CDR3 DNA sequence: TGTGCCAGCAGCCTCCGGGACAGGGGGAGAAGGAACACTGAAGCTTTCTTT. Its protein is CASSLRDRGRRNTEAFF.